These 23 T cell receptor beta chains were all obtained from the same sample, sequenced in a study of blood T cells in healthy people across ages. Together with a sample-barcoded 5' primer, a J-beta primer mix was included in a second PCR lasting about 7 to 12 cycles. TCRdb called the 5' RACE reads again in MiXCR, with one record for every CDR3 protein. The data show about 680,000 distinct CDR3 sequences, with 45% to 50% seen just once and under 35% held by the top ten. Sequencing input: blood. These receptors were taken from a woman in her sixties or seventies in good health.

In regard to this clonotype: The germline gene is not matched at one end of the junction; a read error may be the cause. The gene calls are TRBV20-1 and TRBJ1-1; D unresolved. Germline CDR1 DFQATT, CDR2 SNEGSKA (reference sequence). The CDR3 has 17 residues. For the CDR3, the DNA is TGCAGTGCTAGAGATCCGAAAATCCCAACAACACACACTGTAGCTTTCTTT. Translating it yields CSARDPKIPTTHTVAFF.

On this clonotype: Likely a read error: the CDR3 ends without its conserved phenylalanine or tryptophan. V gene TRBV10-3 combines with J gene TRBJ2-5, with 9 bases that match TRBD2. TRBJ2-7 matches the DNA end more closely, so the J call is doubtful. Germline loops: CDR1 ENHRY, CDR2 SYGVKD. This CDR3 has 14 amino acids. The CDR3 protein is CAIRDSGSYYEQYL. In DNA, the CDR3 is TGTGCCATCAGGGATAGCGGGAGTTATTACGAGCAGTACTTA.

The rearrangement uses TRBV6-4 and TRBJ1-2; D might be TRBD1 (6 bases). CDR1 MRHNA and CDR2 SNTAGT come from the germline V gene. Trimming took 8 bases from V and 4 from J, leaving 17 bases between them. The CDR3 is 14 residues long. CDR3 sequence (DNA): TGTGCCAGCCCGACGGGGGGGGGCATCTATGGCTACACCTTC. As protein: CASPTGGGIYGYTF.

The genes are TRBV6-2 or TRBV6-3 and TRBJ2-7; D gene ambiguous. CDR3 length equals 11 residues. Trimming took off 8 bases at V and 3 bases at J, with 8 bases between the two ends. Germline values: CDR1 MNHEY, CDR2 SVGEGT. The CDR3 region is CASGRNYEQYF. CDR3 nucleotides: TGTGCCAGCGGACGGAACTACGAGCAGTACTTC.

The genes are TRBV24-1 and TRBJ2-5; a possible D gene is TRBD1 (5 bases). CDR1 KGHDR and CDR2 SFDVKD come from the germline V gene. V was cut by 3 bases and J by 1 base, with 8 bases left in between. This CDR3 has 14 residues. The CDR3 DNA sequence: TGTGCCACCAGTGATCGACAGAGCCAAGAGACCCAGTACTTC. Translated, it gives CATSDRQSQETQYF.

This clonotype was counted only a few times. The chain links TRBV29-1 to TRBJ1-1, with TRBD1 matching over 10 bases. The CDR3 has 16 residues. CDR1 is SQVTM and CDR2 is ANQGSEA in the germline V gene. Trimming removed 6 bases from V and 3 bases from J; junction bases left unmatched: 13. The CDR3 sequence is CSVADRGLWRDTEAFF. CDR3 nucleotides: TGCAGCGTCGCCGACAGGGGGCTATGGAGGGACACTGAAGCTTTCTTT. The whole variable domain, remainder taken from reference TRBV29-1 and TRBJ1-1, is SAVISQKPSRDICQRGTSLTIQCQVDSQVTMMFWYRQQPGQSLTLIATANQGSEATYESGFVIDKFPISRPNLTFSTLTVSNMSPEDSSIYLCSVADRGLWRDTEAFFGQGTRLTVV.

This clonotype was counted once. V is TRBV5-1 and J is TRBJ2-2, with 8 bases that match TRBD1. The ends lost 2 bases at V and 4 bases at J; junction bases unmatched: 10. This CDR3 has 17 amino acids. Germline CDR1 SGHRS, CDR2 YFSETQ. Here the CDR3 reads CASSLTGTGVSTGELFF. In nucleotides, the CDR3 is TGCGCCAGCAGCTTAACCGGGACAGGTGTATCCACCGGGGAGCTGTTTTTT.

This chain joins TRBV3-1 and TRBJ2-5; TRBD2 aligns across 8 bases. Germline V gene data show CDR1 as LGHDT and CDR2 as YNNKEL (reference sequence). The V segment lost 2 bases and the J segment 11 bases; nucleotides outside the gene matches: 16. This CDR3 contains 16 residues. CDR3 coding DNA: TGTGCCAGCAGCCAATCCGTCACGGGAGGGGTAAGGGAGCAGTACTTC. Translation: CASSQSVTGGVREQYF.

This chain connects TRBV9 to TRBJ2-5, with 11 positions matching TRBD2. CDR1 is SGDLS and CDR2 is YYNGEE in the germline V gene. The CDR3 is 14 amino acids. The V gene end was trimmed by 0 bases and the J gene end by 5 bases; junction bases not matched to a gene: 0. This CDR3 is CASSVGTSGETQYF. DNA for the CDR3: TGTGCCAGCAGCGTAGGGACTAGCGGGGAGACCCAGTACTTC. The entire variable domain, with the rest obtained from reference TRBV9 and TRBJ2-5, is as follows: DSGVTQTPKHLITATGQRVTLRCSPRSGDLSVYWYQQSLDQGLQFLIQYYNGEERAKGNILERFSAQQFPDLHSELNLSSLELGDSALYFCASSVGTSGETQYFGPGTRLLVL.

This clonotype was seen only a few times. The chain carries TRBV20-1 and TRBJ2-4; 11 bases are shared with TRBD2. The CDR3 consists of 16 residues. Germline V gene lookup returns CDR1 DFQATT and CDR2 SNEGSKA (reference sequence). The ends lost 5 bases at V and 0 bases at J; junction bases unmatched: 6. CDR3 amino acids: CSARDSGRGAKNIQYF. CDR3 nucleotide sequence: TGCAGTGCTCGGGATAGCGGGAGGGGAGCCAAAAACATTCAGTACTTC.

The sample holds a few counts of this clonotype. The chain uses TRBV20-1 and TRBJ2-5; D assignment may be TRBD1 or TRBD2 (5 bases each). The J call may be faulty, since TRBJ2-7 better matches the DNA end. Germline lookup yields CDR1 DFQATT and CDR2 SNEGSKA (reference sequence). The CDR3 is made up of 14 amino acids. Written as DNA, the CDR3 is TGCAGTGCTAGAGATCCGGGACGGAACTACGAGCAGTACTTC. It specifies CSARDPGRNYEQYF.

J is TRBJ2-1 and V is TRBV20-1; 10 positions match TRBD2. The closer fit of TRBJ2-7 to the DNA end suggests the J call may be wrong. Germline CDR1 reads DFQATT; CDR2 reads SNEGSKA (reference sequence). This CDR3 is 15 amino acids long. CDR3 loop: CSLLGGASGRNEQYF. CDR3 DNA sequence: TGCAGCCTCTTAGGAGGCGCTAGCGGGAGAAATGAGCAGTACTTC.

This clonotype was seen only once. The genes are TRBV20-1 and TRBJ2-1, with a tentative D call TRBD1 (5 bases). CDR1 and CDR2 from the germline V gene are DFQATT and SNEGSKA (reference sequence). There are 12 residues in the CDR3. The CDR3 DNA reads TGCAGCCTAACAGGTCTTGGGAATGAGCAGTTCTTC. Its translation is CSLTGLGNEQFF.

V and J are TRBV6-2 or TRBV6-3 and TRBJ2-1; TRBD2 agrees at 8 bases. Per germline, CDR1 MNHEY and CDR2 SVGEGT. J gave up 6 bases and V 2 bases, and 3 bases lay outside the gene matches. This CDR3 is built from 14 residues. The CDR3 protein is CASSYDGTSNEQFF. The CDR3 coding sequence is TGTGCCAGCAGTTACGACGGGACTAGCAATGAGCAGTTCTTC.

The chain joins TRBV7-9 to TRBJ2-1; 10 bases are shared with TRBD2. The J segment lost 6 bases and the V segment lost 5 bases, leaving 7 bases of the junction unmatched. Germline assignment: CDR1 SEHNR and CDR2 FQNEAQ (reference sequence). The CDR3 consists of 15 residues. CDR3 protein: CASSPSGRVINEQFF. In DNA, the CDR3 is TGTGCCAGCAGCCCGAGCGGGAGGGTTATCAATGAGCAGTTCTTC.

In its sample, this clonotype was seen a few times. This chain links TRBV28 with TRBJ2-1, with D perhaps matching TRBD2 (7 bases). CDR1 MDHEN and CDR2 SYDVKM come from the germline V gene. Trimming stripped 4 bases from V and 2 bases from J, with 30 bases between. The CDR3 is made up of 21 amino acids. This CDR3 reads CASSSPLAEGGGRPPYNEQFF. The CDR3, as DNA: TGTGCCAGCAGTTCGCCCCTAGCGGAAGGGGGGGGGCGACCTCCCTACAATGAGCAGTTCTTC.

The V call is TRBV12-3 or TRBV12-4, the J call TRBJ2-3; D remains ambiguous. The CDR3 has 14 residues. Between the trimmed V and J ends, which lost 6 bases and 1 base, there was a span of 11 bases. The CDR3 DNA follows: TGTGCCAGCAGCCTCGGGTGGGGCACAGATACGCAGTATTTT. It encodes CASSLGWGTDTQYF.

The CDR3 DNA reads TGTGCCAGCAGTGAAGATAGGACAGGGAGCGACGAGCAGTACTTC. Translated: CASSEDRTGSDEQYF. This rearrangement joins TRBV25-1 to TRBJ2-7; 8 bases map to TRBD1. This CDR3 is built from 15 residues. In germline, CDR1 is MGHDK, CDR2 SYGVNS. V was clipped by 2 bases and J by 5 bases; unmatched bases: 8.

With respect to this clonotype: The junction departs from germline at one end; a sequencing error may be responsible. CDR3 amino acids: CASSLTRSLNYGYTF. CDR3 DNA sequence: TGTGCCAGCAGCCTTACAAGATCCCTTAACTACGGCTACACCTTC. V usage is TRBV11-2 and J usage is TRBJ1-2; no clear D gene. This CDR3 has 15 residues. The germline V gene has CDR1 SGHAT and CDR2 FQNNGV.

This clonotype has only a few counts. As DNA, the CDR3 is TGTGCCAGCAGCTCCGAGCTCTCTGGGGCCAACGTCCTGACTTTC. Amino acid sequence: CASSSELSGANVLTF. The rearrangement uses TRBV7-2 and TRBJ2-6; D is unclear. Germline V CDR1 and CDR2: SGHTA, FQGNSA. The ends were cut back, 4 bases at V and 0 bases at J, with 7 bases in the middle. The CDR3 is 15 amino acids.

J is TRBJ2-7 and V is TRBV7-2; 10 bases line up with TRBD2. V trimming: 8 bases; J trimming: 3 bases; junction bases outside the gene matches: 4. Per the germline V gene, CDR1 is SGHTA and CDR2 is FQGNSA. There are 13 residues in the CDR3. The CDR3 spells CASGKREGYEQYF. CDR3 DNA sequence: TGTGCCAGCGGCAAGCGGGAGGGCTACGAGCAGTACTTC.

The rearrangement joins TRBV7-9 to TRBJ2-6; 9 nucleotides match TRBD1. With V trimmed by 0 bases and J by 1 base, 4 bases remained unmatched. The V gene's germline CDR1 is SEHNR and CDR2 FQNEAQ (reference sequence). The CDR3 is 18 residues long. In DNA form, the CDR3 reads TGTGCCAGCAGCTTAGCGGGACAGGGTAGTTCTGGGGCCAACGTCCTGACTTTC. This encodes CASSLAGQGSSGANVLTF.

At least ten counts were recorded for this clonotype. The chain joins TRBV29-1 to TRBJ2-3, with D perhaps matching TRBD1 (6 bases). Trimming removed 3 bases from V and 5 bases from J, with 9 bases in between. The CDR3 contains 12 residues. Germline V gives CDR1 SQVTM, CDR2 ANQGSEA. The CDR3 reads CSVDRGRDTQYF. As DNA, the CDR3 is TGCAGCGTTGACAGGGGCAGAGATACGCAGTATTTT.